The clone carrying this TCR beta chain was picked up a small number of times. The data are from a study of shared clonotypes between healthy human individuals. As for the study in general: Ranging from 18 to 49 in age, donors were a couple of women and three men.

Using immunoSEQ multiplex PCR, the repertoire was profiled, and TCRdb retains in-frame clones only, with some absent. The sample lists approximately 1.1 million clones, about 84% occurring once. Sequencing was done on a sample of memory CD4+ T cells from PBMCs. The subset is: CD45RA-negative fraction. This TCR derives from a man younger than 35 in good health. Some clones in this sample may be carry-over from other donors' samples.

CDR3 sequence: CASSPRDIGLGGYTF. The CDR3 DNA reads as TGTGCCAGCAGTCCCCGAGACATCGGGTTAGGGGGCTACACCTTC. The rearrangement uses TRBV27 and TRBJ1-2; D is ambiguous. The length of the CDR3 is 15 residues. Germline values: CDR1 MNHEY, CDR2 SMNVEV (reference sequence). V gave up 5 bases and J gave up 8 bases, with 21 bases separating them.